Sequencing of this T cell receptor (beta chain) was carried out in a study of blood T cell repertoires in COVID-19. Study-wide background: COVID-19 samples, acute and convalescent, were from the United States, Italy and Spain.

Donors in Cohort 3 counted as recovered after two negative PCRs, clearance, or symptom resolution. TCRdb's table, derived via immunoSEQ multiplex PCR, lists solely in-frame clones and lacks some. The sample has under 150,000 clones; roughly 90% are singletons. The clonotype originates from a woman between 45 and 60 years old who had recovered from COVID-19. Sequencing used PBMCs or T cells enriched from blood (not recorded which).

CDR3 residues: CASSIGQGLGGELFF. CDR3 DNA sequence: TGTGCCAGCAGCATAGGACAGGGGCTCGGCGGGGAGCTGTTTTTT. The chain employs TRBV5-6 and TRBJ2-2, with 9 bases fitting TRBD1. The CDR3 is 15 amino acids. With 4 bases clipped from V and 7 bases from J, the junction kept 8 bases outside the gene matches. CDR1 is SGHDT, CDR2 YYEEEE, per germline. The entire variable domain, with the rest obtained from reference TRBV5-6 and TRBJ2-2, is as follows: DAGVTQSPTHLIKTRGQQVTLRCSPKSGHDTVSWYQQALGQGPQFIFQYYEEEERQRGNFPDRFSGHQFPNYSSELNVNALLLGDSALYLCASSIGQGLGGELFFGEGSRLTVL.